This entry concerns a single T cell receptor (beta chain). Its target is not known. Each CDR3 protein is one row after TCRdb ran MiXCR on the RT-PCR reads. In the table there are roughly 700,000 distinct CDR3 sequences, approximately 14% of which are singletons. This sample is part of a study of response to subunit inactivated influenza vaccine. Overall study results and limits: It was the authors' suggestion that each seasonal influenza vaccination recruits few new T cells.

This CDR3 is 15 amino acids long. Germline CDR1 ENHRY, CDR2 SYGVKD. The germline V and J ends were trimmed by 2 bases and 6 bases, with 14 bases remaining between them. The starting material was PBMCs from blood, obtained roughly 2 weeks before vaccination. The clonotype originates from a man in his fifties who received an inactivated influenza vaccine. J is TRBJ2-1 and V is TRBV10-3; D might be TRBD1 or TRBD2, each matching 5 bases. The CDR3 nucleotides are TGTGCCATCAGTGAGGTAGAGGGGCCGGGCAATGAGCAGTTCTTC. This encodes CAISEVEGPGNEQFF.